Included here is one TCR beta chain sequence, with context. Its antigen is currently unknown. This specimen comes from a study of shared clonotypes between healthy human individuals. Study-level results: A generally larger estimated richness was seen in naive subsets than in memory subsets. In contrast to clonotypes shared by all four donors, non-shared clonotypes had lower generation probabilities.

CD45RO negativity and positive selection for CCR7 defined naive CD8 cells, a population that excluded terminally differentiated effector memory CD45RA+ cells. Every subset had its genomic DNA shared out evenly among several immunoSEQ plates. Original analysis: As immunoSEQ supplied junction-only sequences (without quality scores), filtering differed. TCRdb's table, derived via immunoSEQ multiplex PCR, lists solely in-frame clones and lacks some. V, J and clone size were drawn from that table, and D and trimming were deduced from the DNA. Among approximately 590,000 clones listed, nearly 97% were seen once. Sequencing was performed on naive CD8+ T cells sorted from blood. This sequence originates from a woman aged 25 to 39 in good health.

The CDR3: CASSDQLGGEEDTEAFF. The CDR3 DNA sequence: TGTGCCAGCAGTGATCAGCTGGGAGGGGAGGAAGACACTGAAGCTTTCTTT. V is TRBV6-1 and J is TRBJ1-1; D possibly corresponds to TRBD1 (5 bases). CDR1 and CDR2 from the germline V gene are MNHNS and SASEGT. V gave up 3 bases and J gave up 3 bases, with 20 bases separating them. The CDR3 totals 17 residues.